The 29 T cell receptor beta chains presented below share a single source sample, sequenced in a study of shared clonotypes between healthy human individuals. TCRdb's copy holds only in-frame clones and misses some; the assay was immunoSEQ multiplex PCR. The table has about 1 million clones, about 74% seen once. Specimen: memory CD4+ T cells sorted from blood. Indicated subset: CD45RA-negative fraction. The receptors here all came from a man younger than 35 in good health.

This chain uses TRBV10-3 with TRBJ1-2; 8 nucleotides agree with TRBD1. The V segment lost 4 bases and the J segment 7 bases; nucleotides outside the gene matches: 11. The germline CDR1 and CDR2 sequences are ENHRY and SYGVKD. This CDR3 is 15 amino acids long. The DNA of the CDR3 is TGTGCCATCAGTGCGGACAGGGCGGCCCTTGGTGGCTACACCTTC. Encoded protein: CAISADRAALGGYTF.

This clone was recorded a few times. This chain connects TRBV4-1 to TRBJ2-1; D ambiguous. Germline CDR1 and CDR2: MGHRA and YSYEKL. V shed 0 bases and J shed 10 bases, with 10 bases lying between them. CDR3 size: 13 residues. The CDR3 sequence is CASSQDPLLEQFF. For the CDR3, the DNA is TGCGCCAGCAGCCAAGACCCGCTACTGGAGCAGTTCTTC.

The table lists this clone with a count of one. This sequence joins TRBV9 and TRBJ2-7; TRBD2 matches at 13 bases. The germline gives CDR1 SGDLS, CDR2 YYNGEE. The CDR3 loop spans 15 amino acids. The junction had 6 bases not matched to a gene; V was cut back by 5 bases and J by 4 bases. CDR3 bases: TGTGCCAGCAGTCAAGGACTAGCGGGAGAATACGAGCAGTACTTC. Protein product: CASSQGLAGEYEQYF.

The V call is TRBV11-3, the J call TRBJ1-6, with D unclear. Trimming left V 5 bases short and J 4 bases short, with 18 bases between. There are 17 residues in the CDR3. Looked up from germline, CDR1 is SGHNT and CDR2 is YENEEA. CDR3 loop: CASSPQDGRLYNSPLHF. CDR3 DNA sequence: TGTGCCAGCAGCCCTCAGGACGGCCGCCTTTATAATTCACCCCTCCACTTT. Combining the CDR3 with reference TRBV11-3 and TRBJ1-6 gives the whole variable domain EAGVVQSPRYKIIEKKQPVAFWCNPISGHNTLYWYLQNLGQGPELLIRYENEEAVDDSQLPKDRFSAERLKGVDSTLKIQPAELGDSAVYLCASSPQDGRLYNSPLHFGNGTRLTVT.

The rearrangement uses TRBV9 and TRBJ1-5, with D unresolved. CDR1 and CDR2 from the germline V gene are SGDLS and YYNGEE. The CDR3 runs to 15 residues. Trimming removed 0 bases from V and 4 bases from J, with 11 bases in between. CDR3 nucleotides: TGTGCCAGCAGCGTAGCAGGTAACGGGAATCAGCCCCAGCATTTT. Its translation is CASSVAGNGNQPQHF.

The gene calls are TRBV19 and TRBJ1-5, with TRBD1 as a possible D gene (6 bases). The CDR3 spans 14 residues. From germline, CDR1 is LNHDA and CDR2 SQIVND (reference sequence). Trimming pared 7 bases from V and 6 bases from J, leaving 16 bases between. The CDR3 spells CASTSAGGPQPQHF. DNA for the CDR3: TGTGCCAGTACCTCCGCGGGGGGCCCTCAGCCCCAGCATTTT. The full variable domain, rest sourced from reference TRBV19 and TRBJ1-5, is DGGITQSPKYLFRKEGQNVTLSCEQNLNHDAMYWYRQDPGQGLRLIYYSQIVNDFQKGDIAEGYSVSREKKESFPLTVTSAQKNPTAFYLCASTSAGGPQPQHFGDGTRLSIL.

This rearrangement joins TRBV7-2 to TRBJ2-1; 9 nucleotides match TRBD1. The germline V gene has CDR1 SGHTA and CDR2 FQGNSA. Trimming cost V 6 bases and J 4 bases; bases outside gene matches: 4. The length of the CDR3 is 14 residues. This CDR3 is CASRPGTGYNEQFF. In DNA, the CDR3 is TGTGCCAGCAGACCCGGGACAGGGTACAATGAGCAGTTCTTC.

The chain links TRBV2 to TRBJ1-5, with a tentative D call TRBD1 (6 bases). V gave up 6 bases and J gave up 5 bases, with 17 bases separating them. In germline, CDR1 is SNHLY, CDR2 FYNNEI. This CDR3 is built from 15 residues. CDR3: CASSADSPNHQPQHF. In DNA, the CDR3 is TGTGCCAGCAGCGCGGACAGCCCGAACCATCAGCCCCAGCATTTT.

The chain links TRBV6-5 to TRBJ1-1; 7 bases align to TRBD1. Germline CDR1 is MNHEY and CDR2 is SVGAGI. The CDR3 is made up of 15 amino acids. The trim removed 4 bases at V and 4 bases at J, leaving 9 bases unmatched. The CDR3 here is CASSFTTGRGTEAFF. The CDR3, as DNA: TGTGCCAGCAGTTTTACGACAGGGAGGGGCACTGAAGCTTTCTTT.

V is TRBV29-1 and J is TRBJ2-2; 8 positions match TRBD2. Germline assignment: CDR1 SQVTM and CDR2 ANQGSEA. J lost 1 base, V lost 4 bases, and 5 bases had no gene match. The CDR3 consists of 15 residues. This CDR3 is CSVGGSGKNTGELFF. CDR3 DNA sequence: TGCAGCGTTGGAGGTAGCGGGAAGAACACCGGGGAGCTGTTTTTT.

This rearrangement joins TRBV6-5 to TRBJ1-2, with 8 nucleotides matching TRBD1. J lost 4 bases, V lost 5 bases, and 6 bases had no gene match. Germline V gene lookup returns CDR1 MNHEY and CDR2 SVGAGI. The CDR3 extends over 14 amino acids. The CDR3 coding sequence is TGTGCCAGCAGTCCTGGGACAGGCCGCTATGGCTACACCTTC. This codes for CASSPGTGRYGYTF.

The chain is built from TRBV30 and TRBJ2-7, with 11 bases aligning to TRBD2. The length of the CDR3 is 15 residues. The J segment lost 7 bases and the V segment lost 4 bases, leaving 12 bases of the junction unmatched. Per the germline V gene, CDR1 is GTSNPN and CDR2 is SVGIG (reference sequence). CDR3 DNA sequence: TGTGCCTGGAACGGTGACGGACTAGCGGGTAGGGAGCAGTACTTC. It specifies CAWNGDGLAGREQYF.

The rearrangement uses TRBV9 and TRBJ2-3; 7 bases are shared with TRBD1. The CDR3 consists of 14 residues. V shed 4 bases, J shed 2 bases, and the junction held 4 bases outside the gene matches. Germline V lookup: CDR1 SGDLS, CDR2 YYNGEE. The DNA for the CDR3 is TGTGCCAGCAGCCTACAGGGGACCACAGATACGCAGTATTTT. Translation: CASSLQGTTDTQYF.

The chain links TRBV19 to TRBJ2-1, with 7 bases matching TRBD1. The germline V gene has CDR1 LNHDA and CDR2 SQIVND (reference sequence). CDR3 length equals 13 residues. V shed 9 bases and J 4 bases; nucleotides not matched to a gene: 6. In DNA, the CDR3 is TGTGCCAGCACAGACAGGGTTTACAATGAGCAGTTCTTC. Protein: CASTDRVYNEQFF.

V usage is TRBV5-4 and J usage is TRBJ1-2, with D tentatively TRBD1 (5 bases). Germline CDR1 SGHNT, CDR2 YYREEE (reference sequence). Trimming took off 3 bases at V and 6 bases at J, with 18 bases between the two ends. The CDR3 runs to 15 residues. The CDR3 sequence is CASSYPSRGENGYTF. The CDR3 coding sequence is TGTGCCAGCAGCTATCCATCCCGGGGGGAAAATGGCTACACCTTC. The entire variable domain, with the rest obtained from reference TRBV5-4 and TRBJ1-2, is as follows: ETGVTQSPTHLIKTRGQQVTLRCSSQSGHNTVSWYQQALGQGPQFIFQYYREEENGRGNFPPRFSGLQFPNYSSELNVNALELDDSALYLCASSYPSRGENGYTFGSGTRLTVV.

A single count supports this clone. The chain employs TRBV7-2 and TRBJ1-6, with no clear D. V lost 5 bases and J 0 bases, leaving 11 bases between the germline ends. The CDR3 covers 16 residues. From germline, CDR1 is SGHTA and CDR2 FQGNSA. CDR3 DNA: TGTGCCAGCAGCCTGCTGGGGAGCTCCTATAATTCACCCCTCCACTTT. Its translation is CASSLLGSSYNSPLHF. The variable domain in full, completed from reference TRBV7-2 and TRBJ1-6, reads GAGVSQSPSNKVTEKGKDVELRCDPISGHTALYWYRQSLGQGLEFLIYFQGNSAPDKSGLPSDRFSAERTGGSVSTLTIQRTQQEDSAVYLCASSLLGSSYNSPLHFGNGTRLTVT.

The V and J genes are TRBV30 and TRBJ1-6; perhaps TRBD1 as D (6 bases). V was cut by 3 bases and J by 9 bases, with 12 bases left in between. The CDR3 has 13 residues. CDR1 GTSNPN and CDR2 SVGIG come from the germline V gene (reference sequence). CDR3: CAWRQGAGSPLHF. CDR3 DNA sequence: TGTGCCTGGAGACAGGGTGCGGGTTCACCCCTCCACTTT.

The V gene is TRBV18, the J gene TRBJ2-5; TRBD1 matches 9 bases. Germline values: CDR1 KGHSH, CDR2 LQKENI. Losses at the gene ends were 3 bases for V and 5 bases for J; bases not matched to a gene: 7. This CDR3 is built from 15 residues. The CDR3 bases are TGTGCCAGCTCACCCGGGACAGGGACGGGGGAGACCCAGTACTTC. The encoded protein is CASSPGTGTGETQYF.

The gene calls are TRBV28 and TRBJ2-3; the match to TRBD1 covers 8 bases. Germline loops: CDR1 MDHEN, CDR2 SYDVKM. This CDR3 has 15 amino acids. V lost 7 bases, J lost 3 bases, and 9 bases stayed unmatched. The CDR3 sequence is CASTQRQGRTDTQYF. In DNA, the CDR3 is TGTGCCAGCACCCAGAGACAGGGGAGAACAGATACGCAGTATTTT.

The chain links TRBV6-6 to TRBJ2-3; tentatively, D is TRBD2 (6 bases). Germline lookup yields CDR1 MNHNY and CDR2 SVGAGI (reference sequence). With 0 bases removed from V and 1 base from J, the gap between germline ends came to 8 bases. CDR3 size: 15 residues. CDR3 bases: TGTGCCAGCAGTTACTCGGGGGGTGGCACAGATACGCAGTATTTT. This gives the protein CASSYSGGGTDTQYF.

This clone has at least ten counts. The V call is TRBV6-1, the J call TRBJ1-5, with D perhaps TRBD1 (5 bases). The ends were cut back, 7 bases at V and 9 bases at J, with 16 bases in the middle. Germline V gene data show CDR1 as MNHNS and CDR2 as SASEGT. The CDR3 sequence is 13 residues long. CDR3 loop: CASTTSRGRPQHF. For the CDR3, the DNA is TGTGCCAGCACCACAAGTAGGGGTCGGCCCCAGCATTTT.

The chain has TRBV23-1 and TRBJ1-3, with TRBD1 matching 7 bases. Being an ORF, TRBV23-1 has a function that is uncertain. The V and J ends lost 3 bases and 0 bases, in that order; junction bases with no gene match: 8. The CDR3 runs to 17 residues. CDR3 sequence (DNA): TGCGCCAGCAGTCACAGGCAGGGGGATTCCTCTGGAAACACCATATATTTT. Amino acid sequence: CASSHRQGDSSGNTIYF.

This clone was observed a few times. The chain is built from TRBV6-1 and TRBJ1-4; D perhaps matches TRBD1 (5 bases). CDR3 length: 14 residues. Germline CDR1 MNHNS, CDR2 SASEGT. The V end was cut by 6 bases, the J end by 10 bases, with 18 bases between. CDR3 protein: CASRQEAGIGKLFF. The DNA of the CDR3 is TGTGCCAGCAGACAGGAGGCTGGGATTGGAAAACTGTTTTTT.

This clone was detected only a few times. The chain links TRBV30 to TRBJ2-3; unclear D gene. Germline CDR1 reads GTSNPN; CDR2 reads SVGIG (reference sequence). Trimming removed 3 bases from V and 0 bases from J, with 19 bases in between. The CDR3 runs to 17 residues. The CDR3 DNA follows: TGTGCCTGGAGGGGGATGGTAAGCACCAGCAGCACAGATACGCAGTATTTT. It translates to CAWRGMVSTSSTDTQYF.

DNA of the CDR3: TGTGCCTGGAGTCTATCAGGGGGGAGGCCCCAGTACTTC. It is translated as CAWSLSGGRPQYF. V is TRBV30 and J is TRBJ2-5; possibly TRBD1 for D (7 bases). V shed 2 bases and J shed 9 bases, with 16 bases lying between them. The CDR3 covers 13 residues. CDR1 and CDR2 (germline): GTSNPN, SVGIG (reference sequence).

The chain joins TRBV2 to TRBJ2-2, with 8 bases aligning to TRBD1. The V segment lost 4 bases and the J segment 3 bases; nucleotides outside the gene matches: 10. Germline V gene lookup returns CDR1 SNHLY and CDR2 FYNNEI. The CDR3 is made up of 17 amino acids. CDR3 in DNA: TGTGCCAGCAGTGCACCAGGGGGCGCTAAAGACACCGGGGAGCTGTTTTTT. Translating it yields CASSAPGGAKDTGELFF.

The rearrangement uses TRBV7-9 and TRBJ2-5; 7 bases are shared with TRBD1. The V and J ends lost 0 bases and 5 bases, in that order; junction bases with no gene match: 3. The CDR3 is made up of 14 amino acids. Germline V gives CDR1 SEHNR, CDR2 FQNEAQ (reference sequence). The CDR3 coding sequence is TGTGCCAGCAGCTTAGCCGGACAGGTTGAGACCCAGTACTTC. Translation gives CASSLAGQVETQYF.

The chain is built from TRBV6-1 and TRBJ1-5, with TRBD1 matching over 7 bases. This CDR3 is built from 14 residues. V lost 4 bases to trimming and J lost 5 bases; unmatched junction nucleotides: 5. Germline CDR1 and CDR2: MNHNS and SASEGT. CDR3 sequence (DNA): TGTGCCAGCAGTGTTCGACAGGGAGATCAGCCCCAGCATTTT. Protein sequence: CASSVRQGDQPQHF.

This clone was observed a few times. This chain uses TRBV10-3 with TRBJ2-1; D is possibly TRBD1 (5 bases). This CDR3 contains 12 residues. V was shortened by 4 bases and J by 6 bases, with 7 bases between the two germline ends. Looked up from germline, CDR1 is ENHRY and CDR2 is SYGVKD. This CDR3 reads CAISGGPNEQFF. The CDR3 nucleotides read TGTGCCATCAGTGGGGGCCCCAATGAGCAGTTCTTC.